The T cell receptor (beta chain) described here comes from a study of blood T cells in healthy people across ages. This CDR3 has 16 residues. Germline values: CDR1 SGHVS, CDR2 FQNEAQ. The V segment lost 1 base and the J segment 8 bases; nucleotides outside the gene matches: 7. This clonotype was picked up a small number of times. Primed by a sample-barcoded 5' primer and a J-beta primer mix, a second PCR proceeded for about 7 to 11 cycles. TCRdb re-called the 5' RACE reads through MiXCR, storing one row per CDR3 protein. The data hold about 800,000 distinct CDR3 sequences, with roughly 25% observed a single time. The same sample was also used in a study of T cells of mothers and their children. This second study says: The M1S primer of the second PCR added sample barcodes and 2-4 random nucleotides.

This sequence joins TRBV7-8 and TRBJ2-1; TRBD2 aligns across 11 bases. This TCR came from a boy younger than 18 in good health. The source material was blood. CDR3 in amino acids: CASSLEPGLAVDEQFF. In DNA form, the CDR3 reads TGTGCCAGCAGCTTAGAACCGGGACTAGCGGTTGATGAGCAGTTCTTC.